Following are 18 T cell receptor beta chains from one sample sequenced in a study of blood T cell repertoires in COVID-19. Assay: immunoSEQ multiplex PCR; the TCRdb copy retains only in-frame clones and omits some. The sample has 130,000 or so clones, 79% seen once. Sequenced sample: peripheral blood. These receptors were collected from a woman between 65 and 79 years old with COVID-19, enrolled during active disease.

The V call is TRBV19, the J call TRBJ1-5; 8 bases match TRBD1. This CDR3 is 17 amino acids long. Germline trimming cut 1 base from V and 4 bases from J; bases unmatched to any gene: 9. Looked up from germline, CDR1 is LNHDA and CDR2 is SQIVND (reference sequence). CDR3 bases: TGTGCCAGTAGTATAGTAGGCCAAGGGACAGGAAATCAGCCCCAGCATTTT. It translates to CASSIVGQGTGNQPQHF.

CDR3 DNA: TGTGCCAGCAGTTTTCGGGGGAACTACGAGCAGTACTTC. Translated: CASSFRGNYEQYF. The J gene is TRBJ2-7, the V gene TRBV6-5, with D maybe TRBD2 (6 bases). V was shortened by 4 bases and J by 3 bases, with 10 bases between the two germline ends. The V gene's germline CDR1 is MNHEY and CDR2 SVGAGI. This CDR3 contains 13 residues.

This rearrangement joins TRBV7-9 to TRBJ2-3; TRBD2 matches 7 bases. Trimming removed 3 bases from V and 9 bases from J; junction bases left unmatched: 9. The CDR3 is 14 residues long. The V gene's germline CDR1 is SEHNR and CDR2 FQNEAQ (reference sequence). This chain's CDR3 is CASSFVGGSGTQYF. DNA of the CDR3: TGTGCCAGCAGCTTTGTCGGCGGGAGCGGGACGCAGTATTTT.

The chain recombines TRBV14 with TRBJ1-2, with D uncertain. The germline V and J ends were trimmed by 1 base and 7 bases, with 7 bases remaining between them. Germline values: CDR1 SGHDN, CDR2 FVKESK. CDR3 length: 12 residues. In DNA, the CDR3 is TGTGCCAGCAGCCAAGGGCTCAGTGGCTACACCTTC. This gives the protein CASSQGLSGYTF.

The rearrangement links TRBV7-8 to TRBJ1-2, with TRBD1 as a possible D gene (6 bases). This CDR3 is built from 16 residues. The germline gives CDR1 SGHVS, CDR2 FQNEAQ. The V and J ends lost 1 base and 3 bases respectively, with 15 bases between them. The CDR3 loop is CASSLGGGRRDYGYTF. CDR3 sequence (DNA): TGTGCCAGCAGCTTAGGGGGGGGCCGGAGGGACTATGGCTACACCTTC. Complete variable domain (other parts from reference TRBV7-8 and TRBJ1-2): GAGVSQSPRYKVAKRGQDVALRCDPISGHVSLFWYQQALGQGPEFLTYFQNEAQLDKSGLPSDRFFAERPEGSVSTLKIQRTQQEDSAVYLCASSLGGGRRDYGYTFGSGTRLTVV.

This chain uses TRBV27 with TRBJ1-5, with D maybe TRBD1 (6 bases). V was shortened by 6 bases and J by 4 bases, with 22 bases between the two germline ends. Germline V gene lookup returns CDR1 MNHEY and CDR2 SMNVEV (reference sequence). The CDR3 is made up of 17 amino acids. CDR3 in DNA: TGTGCCAGCAGCCTCACCTCCAGGGGACCAAGTAATCAGCCCCAGCATTTT. It is translated as CASSLTSRGPSNQPQHF.

The rearrangement links TRBV7-2 to TRBJ2-5; 13 bases are shared with TRBD2. The V and J ends lost 5 bases and 2 bases, in that order; junction bases with no gene match: 2. CDR1 is SGHTA, CDR2 FQGNSA, per germline. The CDR3 extends over 15 amino acids. In DNA, the CDR3 is TGTGCCAGCAGCCGGACTAGCGGGGGACAAGAGACCCAGTACTTC. Residues: CASSRTSGGQETQYF.

The J gene is TRBJ1-1, the V gene TRBV19, with 9 bases fitting TRBD1. CDR3 size: 15 residues. The germline gives CDR1 LNHDA, CDR2 SQIVND (reference sequence). Unmatched junction bases numbered 14, after V lost 11 bases and J lost 4 bases. The chain's CDR3 is CAAGQGRGLSTEAFF. CDR3 bases: TGTGCCGCGGGACAGGGCAGGGGCCTTAGCACTGAAGCTTTCTTT.

The chain joins TRBV6-5 to TRBJ2-5; no reliable D call. Trimming pared 4 bases from V and 4 bases from J, leaving 10 bases between. The CDR3 is 13 residues long. The germline CDR1 and CDR2 sequences are MNHEY and SVGAGI. The DNA for the CDR3 is TGTGCCAGCAGTTCCTTAGCCGGAGAGACCCAGTACTTC. Encoded protein: CASSSLAGETQYF.

The chain couples TRBV10-3 to TRBJ2-5, with D perhaps matching TRBD1 (8 bases). The CDR3 spans 15 residues. Germline V CDR1 and CDR2: ENHRY, SYGVKD. V was clipped by 6 bases and J by 5 bases, with 19 bases between them. CDR3: CAISRNGQGGETQYF. CDR3 DNA: TGTGCCATCAGCCGAAATGGACAGGGAGGGGAGACCCAGTACTTC.

CDR3 DNA sequence: TGTGCCAGCAGTTTAGCGGGGAGCTCCTACGAGCAGTACTTC. It codes for CASSLAGSSYEQYF. The chain has TRBV6-2 or TRBV6-3 and TRBJ2-7; 8 nucleotides match TRBD2. The junction had 2 bases not matched to a gene; V was cut back by 4 bases and J by 0 bases. In germline, CDR1 is MNHEY, CDR2 SVGEGT. The CDR3 consists of 14 residues.

The chain has TRBV7-9 and TRBJ1-5, with a possible D match to TRBD1 (6 bases). Trimming cost V 1 base and J 6 bases, with 10 bases left between them. Germline CDR1 reads SEHNR; CDR2 reads FQNEAQ (reference sequence). This CDR3 has 14 residues. The CDR3 loop reads CASSLEGGSQPQHF. The DNA for the CDR3 is TGTGCCAGCAGCTTAGAGGGGGGGTCTCAGCCCCAGCATTTT.

About this clone itself: Different DNA sequences within this sample yield the same CDR3. The gene calls are TRBV19 and TRBJ1-2; 9 nucleotides align to TRBD1. The CDR3 is 13 residues long. Germline V gives CDR1 LNHDA, CDR2 SQIVND (reference sequence). With 7 bases clipped from V and 4 bases from J, the junction kept 4 bases outside the gene matches. The chain's CDR3 is CASTPTGGYGYTF. CDR3 coding DNA: TGTGCCAGTACTCCGACAGGGGGCTATGGCTACACCTTC.

V usage is TRBV27 and J usage is TRBJ1-1; TRBD1 matches at 7 bases. The CDR3 length is 13 residues. V gave up 2 bases and J gave up 5 bases; unmatched junction bases: 2. From germline, CDR1 is MNHEY and CDR2 SMNVEV (reference sequence). The CDR3 DNA is TGTGCCAGCAGTTTAGACAGGGCGACTGAAGCTTTCTTT. Its translation: CASSLDRATEAFF.

The table lists this clone with a few counts. This chain links TRBV19 with TRBJ1-2; possible D gene TRBD1, 6 bases. The CDR3 loop spans 13 amino acids. The germline V gene encodes CDR1 LNHDA and CDR2 SQIVND (reference sequence). Trimming pared 8 bases from V and 8 bases from J, leaving 18 bases between. CDR3 nucleotide sequence: TGTGCCAGTGCAACAGGGCCCGATGACGGCTACACCTTC. Translating it yields CASATGPDDGYTF.

The chain carries TRBV2 and TRBJ2-1, with 12 positions matching TRBD2. Germline V gene lookup returns CDR1 SNHLY and CDR2 FYNNEI. The CDR3 runs to 15 residues. J lost 10 bases, V lost 7 bases, and 11 bases had no gene match. Written as DNA, the CDR3 is TGTGCCAGCAAAGCCGCTAGCGGGGGGGAGGGGGAGCAGTTCTTC. Translating gives CASKAASGGEGEQFF.

The J gene is TRBJ2-5, the V gene TRBV15; D may be TRBD1 (6 bases). With the DNA end fitting TRBJ2-7 better, the J assignment may be wrong. Germline loops: CDR1 LNHNV, CDR2 YYDKDF (reference sequence). This CDR3 has 13 residues. This CDR3 is CATSRGRGYEQYF. DNA of the CDR3: TGTGCCACCAGCAGAGGCAGGGGATACGAGCAGTACTTC.

CDR3 in amino acids: CASSVTGLAGGNEQFF. The CDR3 nucleotides are TGTGCCAGCAGCGTAACCGGACTAGCGGGGGGGAATGAGCAGTTCTTC. V is TRBV9 and J is TRBJ2-1, with TRBD2 identical over 15 bases. Germline-derived CDR1 and CDR2 are SGDLS and YYNGEE. V lost 1 base, J lost 7 bases, and 3 bases stayed unmatched. The CDR3 sequence is 16 residues long.